This T cell receptor (beta chain) came from a study of patients and donors after allogeneic stem cell transplantation. This clonotype was seen ten or more times. The CDR3 is 15 amino acids. Trimming removed 1 base from V and 5 bases from J; junction bases left unmatched: 8. The germline gives CDR1 SEHNR, CDR2 FQNEAQ (reference sequence). TCRdb redid the calling of the RT-PCR reads with MiXCR, one entry per CDR3 protein. The sample yields 200,000 to 250,000 distinct CDR3 sequences, 12% to 15% seen once. The J gene is TRBJ2-7, the V gene TRBV7-9; 7 nucleotides match TRBD2. Sequenced sample: blood, either unsorted or a sorted T cell fraction (not recorded which). The sequence was obtained from a human donor who was either an allogeneic HSCT recipient or a stem cell or donor lymphocyte infusion donor (not recorded which). It is not recorded whose cells these are; they may come from a transplant donor. Here the CDR3 DNA reads TGTGCCAGCAGCTTAGGCGTAGCGGGTTATAACGAGCAGTACTTC. As protein: CASSLGVAGYNEQYF.